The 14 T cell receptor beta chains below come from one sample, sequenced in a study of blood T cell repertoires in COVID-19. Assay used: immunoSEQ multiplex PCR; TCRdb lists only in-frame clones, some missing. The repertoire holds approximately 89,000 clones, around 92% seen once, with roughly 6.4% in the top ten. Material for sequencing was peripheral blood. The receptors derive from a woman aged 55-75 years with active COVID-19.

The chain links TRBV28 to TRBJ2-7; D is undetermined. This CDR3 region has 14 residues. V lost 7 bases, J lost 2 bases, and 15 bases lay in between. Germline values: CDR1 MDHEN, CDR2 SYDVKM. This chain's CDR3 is CASTLMGSTYEQYF. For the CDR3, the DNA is TGTGCCAGCACCCTTATGGGCAGCACCTACGAGCAGTACTTC.

CDR3 nucleotide sequence: TGTGCCAGCAGTCGATTACAGGGGGTCGAGCAGTACTTC. Translation gives CASSRLQGVEQYF. The V gene is TRBV12-3 or TRBV12-4, the J gene TRBJ2-7; 8 bases match TRBD1. The V and J ends lost 5 bases and 6 bases, in that order; junction bases with no gene match: 6. The CDR3 length is 13 residues.

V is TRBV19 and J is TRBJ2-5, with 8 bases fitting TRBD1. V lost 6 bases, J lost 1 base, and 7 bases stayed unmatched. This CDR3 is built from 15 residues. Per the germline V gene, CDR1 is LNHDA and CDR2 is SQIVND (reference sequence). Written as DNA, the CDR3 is TGTGCCAGTAGGGTGCAGGGGGCTCGCCAAGAGACCCAGTACTTC. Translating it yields CASRVQGARQETQYF.

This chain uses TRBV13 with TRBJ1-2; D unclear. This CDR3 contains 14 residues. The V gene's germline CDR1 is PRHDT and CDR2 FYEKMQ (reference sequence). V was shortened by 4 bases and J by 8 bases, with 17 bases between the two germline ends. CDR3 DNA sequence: TGTGCCAGCAGCTCCCAAAAGCCCCGCCCGGGCTACACCTTC. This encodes CASSSQKPRPGYTF.

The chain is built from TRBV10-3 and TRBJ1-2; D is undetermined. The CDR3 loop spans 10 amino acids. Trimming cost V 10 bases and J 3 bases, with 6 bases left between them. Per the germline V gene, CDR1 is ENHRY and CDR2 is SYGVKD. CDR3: CASGDYGYTF. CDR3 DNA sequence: TGTGCCAGCGGGGACTATGGCTACACCTTC.

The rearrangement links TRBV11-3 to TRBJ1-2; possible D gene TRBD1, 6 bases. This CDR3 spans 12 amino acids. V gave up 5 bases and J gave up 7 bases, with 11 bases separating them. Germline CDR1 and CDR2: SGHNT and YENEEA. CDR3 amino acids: CASSHRDTGYTF. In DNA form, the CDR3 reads TGTGCCAGCAGCCACAGGGATACTGGCTACACCTTC.

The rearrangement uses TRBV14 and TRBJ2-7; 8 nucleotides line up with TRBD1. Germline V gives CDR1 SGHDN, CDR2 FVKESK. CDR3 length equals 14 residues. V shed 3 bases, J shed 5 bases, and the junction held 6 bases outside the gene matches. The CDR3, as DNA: TGTGCCAGCAGCCACCGGACAGGGAAGAACGAGCAGTACTTC. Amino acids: CASSHRTGKNEQYF.

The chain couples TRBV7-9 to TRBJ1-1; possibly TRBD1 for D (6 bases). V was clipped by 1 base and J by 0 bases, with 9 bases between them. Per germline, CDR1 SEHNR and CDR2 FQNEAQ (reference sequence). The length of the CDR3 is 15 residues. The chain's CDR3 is CASSLGRGMNTEAFF. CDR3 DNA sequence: TGTGCCAGCAGCTTAGGTAGGGGGATGAACACTGAAGCTTTCTTT.

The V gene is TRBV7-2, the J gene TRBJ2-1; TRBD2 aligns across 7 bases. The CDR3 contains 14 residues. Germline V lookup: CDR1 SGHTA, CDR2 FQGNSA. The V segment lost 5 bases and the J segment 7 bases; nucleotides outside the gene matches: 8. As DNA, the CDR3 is TGTGCCAGCAGCCATTACGGGACTATTAATGAGCAGTTCTTC. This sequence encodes CASSHYGTINEQFF.

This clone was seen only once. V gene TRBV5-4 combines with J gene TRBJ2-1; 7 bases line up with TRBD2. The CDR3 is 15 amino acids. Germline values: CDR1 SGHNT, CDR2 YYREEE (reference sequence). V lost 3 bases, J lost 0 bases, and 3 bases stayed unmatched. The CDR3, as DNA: TGTGCCAGCAGCTCCGGCGGGAGCTCCTACAATGAGCAGTTCTTC. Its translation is CASSSGGSSYNEQFF.

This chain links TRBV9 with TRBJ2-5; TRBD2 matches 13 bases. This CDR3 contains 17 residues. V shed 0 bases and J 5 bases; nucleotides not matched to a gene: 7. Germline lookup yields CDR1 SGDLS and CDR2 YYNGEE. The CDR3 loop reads CASSVGVGLAGQETQYF. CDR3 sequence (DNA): TGTGCCAGCAGCGTAGGAGTGGGACTAGCGGGGCAGGAGACCCAGTACTTC.

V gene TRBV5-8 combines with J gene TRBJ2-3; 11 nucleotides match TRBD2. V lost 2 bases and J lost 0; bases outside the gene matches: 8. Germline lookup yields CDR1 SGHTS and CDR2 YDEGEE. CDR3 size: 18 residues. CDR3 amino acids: CASSLLAGELSSTDTQYF. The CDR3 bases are TGTGCCAGCAGCTTACTAGCGGGGGAGTTATCTAGCACAGATACGCAGTATTTT. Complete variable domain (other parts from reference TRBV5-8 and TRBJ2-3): EAGVTQSPTHLIKTRGQQATLRCSPISGHTSVYWYQQALGLGLQFLLWYDEGEERNRGNFPPRFSGRQFPNYSSELNVNALELEDSALYLCASSLLAGELSSTDTQYFGPGTRLTVL.

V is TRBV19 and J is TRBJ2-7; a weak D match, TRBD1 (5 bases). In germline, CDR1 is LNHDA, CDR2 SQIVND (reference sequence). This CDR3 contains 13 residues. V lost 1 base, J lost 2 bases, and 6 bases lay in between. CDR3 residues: CASSIARAYEQYF. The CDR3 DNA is TGTGCCAGTAGTATAGCCAGGGCCTACGAGCAGTACTTC.

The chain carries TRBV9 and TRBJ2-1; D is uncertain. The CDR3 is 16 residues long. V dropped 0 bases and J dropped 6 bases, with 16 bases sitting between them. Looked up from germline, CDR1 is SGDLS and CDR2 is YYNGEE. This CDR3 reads CASSVDARLASNEQFF. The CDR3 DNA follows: TGTGCCAGCAGCGTAGATGCGCGGTTAGCCTCCAATGAGCAGTTCTTC.